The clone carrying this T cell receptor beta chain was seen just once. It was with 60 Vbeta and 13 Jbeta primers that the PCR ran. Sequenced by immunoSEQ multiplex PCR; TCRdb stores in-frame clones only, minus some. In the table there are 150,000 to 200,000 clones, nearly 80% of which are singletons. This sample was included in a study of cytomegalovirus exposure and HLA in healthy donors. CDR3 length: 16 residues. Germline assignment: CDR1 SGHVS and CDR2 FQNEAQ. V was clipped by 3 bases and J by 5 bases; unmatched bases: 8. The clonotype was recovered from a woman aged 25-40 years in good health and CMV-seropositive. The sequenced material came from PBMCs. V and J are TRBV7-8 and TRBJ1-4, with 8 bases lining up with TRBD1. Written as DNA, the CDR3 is TGTGCCAGCAGCTTTAGGCCGGGACAGGTCAATGAAAAACTGTTTTTT. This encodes CASSFRPGQVNEKLFF. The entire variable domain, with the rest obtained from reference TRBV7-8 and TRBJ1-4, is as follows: GAGVSQSPRYKVAKRGQDVALRCDPISGHVSLFWYQQALGQGPEFLTYFQNEAQLDKSGLPSDRFFAERPEGSVSTLKIQRTQQEDSAVYLCASSFRPGQVNEKLFFGSGTQLSVL.